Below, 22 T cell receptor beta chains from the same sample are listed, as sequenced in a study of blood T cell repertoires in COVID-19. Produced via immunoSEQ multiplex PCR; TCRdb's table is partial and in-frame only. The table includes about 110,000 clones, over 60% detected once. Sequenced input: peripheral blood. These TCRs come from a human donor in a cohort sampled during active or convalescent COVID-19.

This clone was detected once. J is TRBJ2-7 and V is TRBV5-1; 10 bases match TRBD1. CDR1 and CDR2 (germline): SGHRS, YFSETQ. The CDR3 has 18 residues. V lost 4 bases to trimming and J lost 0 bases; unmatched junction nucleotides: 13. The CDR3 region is CASSPRPGTGVFSYEQYF. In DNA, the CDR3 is TGCGCCAGCAGCCCCCGCCCCGGGACAGGGGTTTTCTCCTACGAGCAGTACTTC.

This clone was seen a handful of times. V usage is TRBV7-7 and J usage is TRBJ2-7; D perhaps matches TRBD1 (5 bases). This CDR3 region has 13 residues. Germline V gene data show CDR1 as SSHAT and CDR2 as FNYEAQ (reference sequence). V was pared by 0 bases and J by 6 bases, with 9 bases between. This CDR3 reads CASSLAQGSEQYF. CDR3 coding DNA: TGTGCCAGCAGCTTAGCTCAGGGAAGCGAGCAGTACTTC.

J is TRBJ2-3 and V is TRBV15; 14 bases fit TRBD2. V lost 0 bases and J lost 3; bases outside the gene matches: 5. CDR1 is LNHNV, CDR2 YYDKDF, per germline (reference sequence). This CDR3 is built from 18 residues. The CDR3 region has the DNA TGTGCCACCAGCAGAGACAGACTAGCGGGAGGGCCGACAGATACGCAGTATTTT. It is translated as CATSRDRLAGGPTDTQYF.

The CDR3 loop reads CASSQDNRVEAFF. In DNA, the CDR3 is TGTGCCAGCAGCCAAGATAATCGGGTAGAAGCTTTCTTT. V usage is TRBV14 and J usage is TRBJ1-1; D remains ambiguous. V gave up 0 bases and J gave up 8 bases, with 10 bases separating them. Germline lookup yields CDR1 SGHDN and CDR2 FVKESK. The CDR3 is made up of 13 amino acids. Based on the CDR3 plus reference TRBV14 and TRBJ1-1, the full variable domain is EAGVTQFPSHSVIEKGQTVTLRCDPISGHDNLYWYRRVMGKEIKFLLHFVKESKQDESGMPNNRFLAERTGGTYSTLKVQPAELEDSGVYFCASSQDNRVEAFFGQGTRLTVV.

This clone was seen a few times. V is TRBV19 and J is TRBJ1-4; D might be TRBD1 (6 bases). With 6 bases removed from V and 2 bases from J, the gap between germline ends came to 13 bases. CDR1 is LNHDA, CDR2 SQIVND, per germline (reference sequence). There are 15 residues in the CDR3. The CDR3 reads CASSLTGRTNEKLFF. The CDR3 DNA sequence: TGTGCCAGTAGCCTTACAGGGCGCACTAATGAAAAACTGTTTTTT.

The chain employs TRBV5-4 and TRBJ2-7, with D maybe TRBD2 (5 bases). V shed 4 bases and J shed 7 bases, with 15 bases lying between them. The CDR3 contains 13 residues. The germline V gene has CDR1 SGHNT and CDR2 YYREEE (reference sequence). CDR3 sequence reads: CASSPGSGWEQYF. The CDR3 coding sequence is TGTGCCAGCAGCCCGGGGTCGGGTTGGGAGCAGTACTTC.

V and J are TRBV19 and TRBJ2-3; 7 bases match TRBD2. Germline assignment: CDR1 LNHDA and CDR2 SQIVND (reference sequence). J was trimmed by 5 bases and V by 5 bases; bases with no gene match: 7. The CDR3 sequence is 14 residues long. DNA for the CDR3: TGTGCCAGTAGTGGCCAAAGGGAGGGAGATACGCAGTATTTT. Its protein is CASSGQREGDTQYF.

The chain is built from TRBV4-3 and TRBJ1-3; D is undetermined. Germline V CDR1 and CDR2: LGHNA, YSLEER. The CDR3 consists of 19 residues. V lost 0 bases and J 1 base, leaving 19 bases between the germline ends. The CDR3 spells CASSQDDEGTNGSGNTIYF. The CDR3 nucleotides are TGCGCCAGCAGCCAAGATGATGAGGGTACGAATGGGTCTGGAAACACCATATATTTT.

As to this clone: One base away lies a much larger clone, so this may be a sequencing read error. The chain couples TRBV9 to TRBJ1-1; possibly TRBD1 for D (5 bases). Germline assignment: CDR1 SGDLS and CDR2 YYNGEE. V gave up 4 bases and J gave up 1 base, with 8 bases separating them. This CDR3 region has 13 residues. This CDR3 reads CASSFGQNTEAFF. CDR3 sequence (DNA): TGTGCCAGCAGCTTCGGACAGAACACTGAAGCTTTCTTT.

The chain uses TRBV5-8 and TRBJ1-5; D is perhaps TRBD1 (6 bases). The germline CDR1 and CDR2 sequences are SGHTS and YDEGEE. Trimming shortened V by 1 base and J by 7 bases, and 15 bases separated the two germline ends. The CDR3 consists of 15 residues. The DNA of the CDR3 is TGTGCCAGCAGCTTGCTGGGGGCATGGGGGCAGCCCCAGCATTTT. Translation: CASSLLGAWGQPQHF.

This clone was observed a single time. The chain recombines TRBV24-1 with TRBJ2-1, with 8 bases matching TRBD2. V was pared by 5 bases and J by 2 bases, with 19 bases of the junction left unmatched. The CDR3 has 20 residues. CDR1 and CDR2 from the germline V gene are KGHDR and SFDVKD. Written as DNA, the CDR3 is TGTGCCACCAGTGGGACACTAGCGGCAAATTCAAGGGGGACCTACAATGAGCAGTTCTTC. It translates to CATSGTLAANSRGTYNEQFF.

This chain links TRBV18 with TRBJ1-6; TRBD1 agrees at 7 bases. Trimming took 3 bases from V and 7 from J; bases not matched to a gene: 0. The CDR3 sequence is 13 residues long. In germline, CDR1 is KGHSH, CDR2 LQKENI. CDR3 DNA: TGTGCCAGCTCACCGACAGGGAATTCACCCCTCCACTTT. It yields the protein CASSPTGNSPLHF.

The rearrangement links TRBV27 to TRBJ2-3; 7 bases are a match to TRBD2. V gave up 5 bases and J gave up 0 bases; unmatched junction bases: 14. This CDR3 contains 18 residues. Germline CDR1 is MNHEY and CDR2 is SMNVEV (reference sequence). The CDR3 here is CASSAIGGRLTSTDTQYF. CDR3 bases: TGTGCCAGCAGTGCTATCGGGGGGAGACTAACTAGCACAGATACGCAGTATTTT.

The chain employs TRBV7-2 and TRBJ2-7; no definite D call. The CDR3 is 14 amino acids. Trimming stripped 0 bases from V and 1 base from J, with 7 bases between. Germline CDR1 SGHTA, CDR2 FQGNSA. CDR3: CASSLAALSYEQYF. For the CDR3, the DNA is TGTGCCAGCAGCTTAGCAGCTCTGTCCTACGAGCAGTACTTC.

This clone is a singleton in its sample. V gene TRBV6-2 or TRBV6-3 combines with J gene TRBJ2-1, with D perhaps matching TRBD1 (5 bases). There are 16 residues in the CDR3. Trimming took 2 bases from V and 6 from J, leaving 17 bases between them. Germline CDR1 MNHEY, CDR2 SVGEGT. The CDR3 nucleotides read TGTGCCAGCAGTTACGGCAGGGAACCCTACACCAATGAGCAGTTCTTC. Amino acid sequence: CASSYGREPYTNEQFF.

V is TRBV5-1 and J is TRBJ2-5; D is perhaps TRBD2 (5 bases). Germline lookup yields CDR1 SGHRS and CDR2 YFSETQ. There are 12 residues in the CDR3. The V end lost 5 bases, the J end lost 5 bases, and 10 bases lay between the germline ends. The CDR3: CASSLALETQYF. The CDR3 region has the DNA TGCGCCAGCAGTCTAGCTTTGGAGACCCAGTACTTC. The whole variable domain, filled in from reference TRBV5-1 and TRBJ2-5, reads KAGVTQTPRYLIKTRGQQVTLSCSPISGHRSVSWYQQTPGQGLQFLFEYFSETQRNKGNFPGRFSGRQFSNSRSEMNVSTLELGDSALYLCASSLALETQYFGPGTRLLVL.

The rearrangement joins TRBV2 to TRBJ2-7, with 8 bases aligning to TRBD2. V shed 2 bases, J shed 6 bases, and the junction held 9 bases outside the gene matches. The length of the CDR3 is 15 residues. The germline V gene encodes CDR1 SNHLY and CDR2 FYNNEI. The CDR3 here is CASSESSSGLTEQYF. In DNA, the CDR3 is TGTGCCAGCAGTGAATCCTCTAGCGGGCTTACCGAGCAGTACTTC.

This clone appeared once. The CDR3 is CASSLTQGYYEQYF. DNA for the CDR3: TGTGCCAGCAGTTTAACCCAGGGCTATTACGAGCAGTACTTC. The chain recombines TRBV27 with TRBJ2-7; TRBD1 is a possible D gene (5 bases). The CDR3 has 14 amino acids. The V gene's germline CDR1 is MNHEY and CDR2 SMNVEV (reference sequence). V was pared by 2 bases and J by 4 bases, with 12 bases between.

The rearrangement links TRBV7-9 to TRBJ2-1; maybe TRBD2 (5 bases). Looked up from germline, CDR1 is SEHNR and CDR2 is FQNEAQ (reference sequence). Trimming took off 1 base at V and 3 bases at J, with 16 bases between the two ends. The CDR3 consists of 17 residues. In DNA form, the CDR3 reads TGTGCCAGCAGCTTAGGAGTAGGGAGCTCGGTCTACAATGAGCAGTTCTTC. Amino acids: CASSLGVGSSVYNEQFF.

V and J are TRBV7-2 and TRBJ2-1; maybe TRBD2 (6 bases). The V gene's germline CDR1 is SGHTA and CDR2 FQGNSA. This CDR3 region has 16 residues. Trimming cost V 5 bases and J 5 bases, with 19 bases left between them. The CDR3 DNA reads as TGTGCCAGCAGCCCTCCCGGGAGTAGCAGAAACAATGAGCAGTTCTTC. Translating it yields CASSPPGSSRNNEQFF.

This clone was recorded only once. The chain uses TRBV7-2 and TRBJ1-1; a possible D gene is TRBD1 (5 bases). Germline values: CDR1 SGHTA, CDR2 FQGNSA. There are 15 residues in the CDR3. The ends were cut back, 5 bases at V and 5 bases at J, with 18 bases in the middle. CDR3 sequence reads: CASSVQGKWATEAFF. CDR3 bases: TGTGCCAGCAGCGTGCAGGGAAAGTGGGCAACTGAAGCTTTCTTT.

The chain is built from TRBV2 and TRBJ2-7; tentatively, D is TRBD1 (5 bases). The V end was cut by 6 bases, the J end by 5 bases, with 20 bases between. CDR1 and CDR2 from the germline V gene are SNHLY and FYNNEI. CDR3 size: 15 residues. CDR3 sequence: CASSQGAGWGNEQYF. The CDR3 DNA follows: TGTGCCAGCAGCCAAGGGGCCGGGTGGGGCAACGAGCAGTACTTC.